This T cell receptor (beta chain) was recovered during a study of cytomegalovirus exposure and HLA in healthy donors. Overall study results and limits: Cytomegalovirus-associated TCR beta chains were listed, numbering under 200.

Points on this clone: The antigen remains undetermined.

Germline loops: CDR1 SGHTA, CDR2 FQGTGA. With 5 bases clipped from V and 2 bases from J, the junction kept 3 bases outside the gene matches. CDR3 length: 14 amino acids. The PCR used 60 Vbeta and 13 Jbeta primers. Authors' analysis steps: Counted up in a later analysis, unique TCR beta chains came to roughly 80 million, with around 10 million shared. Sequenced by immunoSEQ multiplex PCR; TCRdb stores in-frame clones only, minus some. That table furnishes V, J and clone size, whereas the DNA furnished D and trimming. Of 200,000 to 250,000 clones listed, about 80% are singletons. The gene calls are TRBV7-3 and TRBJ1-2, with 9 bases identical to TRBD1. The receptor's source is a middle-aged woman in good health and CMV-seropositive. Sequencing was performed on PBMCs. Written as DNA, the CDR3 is TGTGCCAGCAGCCAAGGGACAGGGAACTATGGCTACACCTTC. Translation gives CASSQGTGNYGYTF.